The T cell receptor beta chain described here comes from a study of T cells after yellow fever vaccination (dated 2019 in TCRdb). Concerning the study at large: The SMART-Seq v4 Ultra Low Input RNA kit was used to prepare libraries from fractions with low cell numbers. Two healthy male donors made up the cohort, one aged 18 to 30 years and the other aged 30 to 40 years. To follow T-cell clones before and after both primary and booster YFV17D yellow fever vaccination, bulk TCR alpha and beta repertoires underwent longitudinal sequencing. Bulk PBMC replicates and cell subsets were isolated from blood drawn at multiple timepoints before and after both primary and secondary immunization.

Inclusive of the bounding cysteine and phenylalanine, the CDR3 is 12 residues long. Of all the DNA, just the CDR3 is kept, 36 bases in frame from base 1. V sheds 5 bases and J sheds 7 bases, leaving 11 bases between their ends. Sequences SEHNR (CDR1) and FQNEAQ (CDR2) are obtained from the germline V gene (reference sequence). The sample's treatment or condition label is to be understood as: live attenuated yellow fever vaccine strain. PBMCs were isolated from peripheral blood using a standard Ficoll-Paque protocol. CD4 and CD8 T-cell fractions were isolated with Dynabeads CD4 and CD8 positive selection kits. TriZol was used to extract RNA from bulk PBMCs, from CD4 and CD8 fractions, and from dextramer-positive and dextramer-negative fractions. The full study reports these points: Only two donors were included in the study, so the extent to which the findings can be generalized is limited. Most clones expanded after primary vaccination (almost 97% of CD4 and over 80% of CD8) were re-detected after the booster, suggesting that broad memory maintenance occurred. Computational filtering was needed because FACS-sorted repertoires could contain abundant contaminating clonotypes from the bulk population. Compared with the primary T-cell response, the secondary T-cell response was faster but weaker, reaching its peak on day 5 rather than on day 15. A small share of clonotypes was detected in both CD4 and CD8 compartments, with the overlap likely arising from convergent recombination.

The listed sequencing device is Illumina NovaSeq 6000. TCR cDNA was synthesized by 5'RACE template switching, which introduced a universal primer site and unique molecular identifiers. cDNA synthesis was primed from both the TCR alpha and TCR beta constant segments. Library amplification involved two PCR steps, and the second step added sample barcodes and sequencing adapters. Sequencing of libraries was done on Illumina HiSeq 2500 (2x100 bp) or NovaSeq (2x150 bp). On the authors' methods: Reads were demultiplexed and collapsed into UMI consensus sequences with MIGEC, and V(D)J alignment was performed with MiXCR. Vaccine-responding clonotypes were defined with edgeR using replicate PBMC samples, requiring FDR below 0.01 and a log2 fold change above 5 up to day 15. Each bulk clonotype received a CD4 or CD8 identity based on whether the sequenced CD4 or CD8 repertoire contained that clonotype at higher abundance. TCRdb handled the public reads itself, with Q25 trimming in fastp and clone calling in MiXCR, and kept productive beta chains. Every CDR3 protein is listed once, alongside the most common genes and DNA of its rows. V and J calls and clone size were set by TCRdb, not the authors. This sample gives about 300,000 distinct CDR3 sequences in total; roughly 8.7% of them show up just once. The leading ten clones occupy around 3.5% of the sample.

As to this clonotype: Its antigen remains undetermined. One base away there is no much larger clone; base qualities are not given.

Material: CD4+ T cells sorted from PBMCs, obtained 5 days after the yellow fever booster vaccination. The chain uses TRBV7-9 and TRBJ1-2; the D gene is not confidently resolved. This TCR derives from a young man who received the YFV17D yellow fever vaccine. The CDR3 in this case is CASSLSAAGYTF. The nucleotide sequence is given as TGTGCCAGCAGCCTATCAGCGGCTGGCTACACCTTC.